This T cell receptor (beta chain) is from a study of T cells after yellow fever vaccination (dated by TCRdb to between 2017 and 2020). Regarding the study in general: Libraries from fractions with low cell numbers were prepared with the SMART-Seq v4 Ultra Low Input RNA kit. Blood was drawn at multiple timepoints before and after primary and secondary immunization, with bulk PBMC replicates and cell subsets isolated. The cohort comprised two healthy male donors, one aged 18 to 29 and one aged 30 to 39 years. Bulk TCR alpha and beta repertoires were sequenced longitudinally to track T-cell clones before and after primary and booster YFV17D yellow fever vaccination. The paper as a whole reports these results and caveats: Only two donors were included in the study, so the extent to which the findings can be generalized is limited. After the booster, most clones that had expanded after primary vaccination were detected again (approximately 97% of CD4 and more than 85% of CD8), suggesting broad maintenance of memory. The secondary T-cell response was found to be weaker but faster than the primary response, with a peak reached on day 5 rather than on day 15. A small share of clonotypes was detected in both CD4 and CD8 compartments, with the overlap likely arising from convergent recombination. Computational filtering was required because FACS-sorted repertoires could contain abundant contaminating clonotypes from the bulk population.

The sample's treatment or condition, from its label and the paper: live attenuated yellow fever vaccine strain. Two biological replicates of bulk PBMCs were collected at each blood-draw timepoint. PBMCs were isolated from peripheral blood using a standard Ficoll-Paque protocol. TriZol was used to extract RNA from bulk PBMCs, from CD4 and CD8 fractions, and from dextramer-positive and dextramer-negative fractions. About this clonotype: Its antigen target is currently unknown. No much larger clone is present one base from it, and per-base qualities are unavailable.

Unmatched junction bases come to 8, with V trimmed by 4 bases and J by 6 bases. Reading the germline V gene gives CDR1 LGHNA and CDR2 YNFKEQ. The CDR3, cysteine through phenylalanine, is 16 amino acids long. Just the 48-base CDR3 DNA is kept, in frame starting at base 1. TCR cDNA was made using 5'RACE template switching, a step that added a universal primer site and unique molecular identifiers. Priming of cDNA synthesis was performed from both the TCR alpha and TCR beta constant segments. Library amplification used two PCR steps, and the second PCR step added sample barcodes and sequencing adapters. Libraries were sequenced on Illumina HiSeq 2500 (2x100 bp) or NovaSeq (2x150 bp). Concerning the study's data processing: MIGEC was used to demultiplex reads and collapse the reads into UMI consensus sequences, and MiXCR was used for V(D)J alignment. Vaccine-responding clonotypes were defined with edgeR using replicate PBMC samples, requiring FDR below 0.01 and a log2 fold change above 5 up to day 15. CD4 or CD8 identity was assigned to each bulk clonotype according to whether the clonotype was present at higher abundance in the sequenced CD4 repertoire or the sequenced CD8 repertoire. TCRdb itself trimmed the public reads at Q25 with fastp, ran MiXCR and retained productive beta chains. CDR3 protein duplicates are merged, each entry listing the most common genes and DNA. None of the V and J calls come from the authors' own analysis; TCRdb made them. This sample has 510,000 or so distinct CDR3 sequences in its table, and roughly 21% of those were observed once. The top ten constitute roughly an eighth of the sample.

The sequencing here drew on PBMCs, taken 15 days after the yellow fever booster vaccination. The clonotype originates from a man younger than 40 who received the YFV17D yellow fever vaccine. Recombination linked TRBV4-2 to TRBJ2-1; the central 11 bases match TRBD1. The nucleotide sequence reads TGTGCCAGCAGCCCCTGGACAGGGGGCGACTCCAATGAGCAGTTCTTC. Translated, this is CASSPWTGGDSNEQFF.